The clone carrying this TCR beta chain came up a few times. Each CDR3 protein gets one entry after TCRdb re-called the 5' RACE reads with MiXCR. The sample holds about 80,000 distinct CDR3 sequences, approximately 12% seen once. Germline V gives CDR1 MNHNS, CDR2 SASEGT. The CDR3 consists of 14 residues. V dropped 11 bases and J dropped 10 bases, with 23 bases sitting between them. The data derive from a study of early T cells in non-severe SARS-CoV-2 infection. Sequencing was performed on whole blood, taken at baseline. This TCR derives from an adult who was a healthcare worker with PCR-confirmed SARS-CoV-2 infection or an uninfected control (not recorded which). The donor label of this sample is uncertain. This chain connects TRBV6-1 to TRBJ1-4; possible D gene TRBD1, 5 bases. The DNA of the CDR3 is TGTGCCGGGGGGAATAACCGGAGCCTGGGAAAACTGTTTTTT. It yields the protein CAGGNNRSLGKLFF.